The 16 T cell receptor beta chains below were found in one sample sequenced in a study of cytomegalovirus exposure and HLA in healthy donors. PCR involved 60 Vbeta and 13 Jbeta primers. Method: immunoSEQ multiplex PCR; TCRdb's copy keeps in-frame clones and lacks some. The table has around 120,000 clones, about four fifths seen once. The sample consisted of PBMCs. Receptors were obtained from a man aged 30-40 years in good health and CMV-seropositive.

The chain carries TRBV5-1 and TRBJ1-4; maybe TRBD1 (5 bases). Trimming shortened V by 2 bases and J by 0 bases, and 14 bases separated the two germline ends. The germline CDR1 and CDR2 sequences are SGHRS and YFSETQ. The CDR3 covers 17 residues. CDR3 coding DNA: TGCGCCAGCAGCTTCGGACCGCAGGGCCCAACTAATGAAAAACTGTTTTTT. Translating gives CASSFGPQGPTNEKLFF.

V usage is TRBV5-6 and J usage is TRBJ1-4; 12 positions match TRBD1. The germline V gene encodes CDR1 SGHDT and CDR2 YYEEEE. This CDR3 comprises 15 residues. Losses at the gene ends were 3 bases for V and 7 bases for J; bases not matched to a gene: 4. The DNA of the CDR3 is TGTGCCAGCAGCTGGGGACAGGGGGCGGGTGAAAAACTGTTTTTT. It encodes CASSWGQGAGEKLFF.

The chain employs TRBV5-1 and TRBJ2-1; TRBD1 matches 7 bases. Germline CDR1 reads SGHRS; CDR2 reads YFSETQ. The CDR3 sequence is 16 residues long. V shed 2 bases and J 7 bases; nucleotides not matched to a gene: 12. CDR3 loop: CASSFLSGGMENEQFF. The DNA for the CDR3 is TGCGCCAGCAGCTTCCTCTCAGGGGGTATGGAGAATGAGCAGTTCTTC.

The rearrangement joins TRBV11-3 to TRBJ2-1; tentatively, D is TRBD2 (5 bases). Looked up from germline, CDR1 is SGHNT and CDR2 is YENEEA. CDR3 length equals 15 residues. The V and J ends lost 5 bases and 8 bases respectively, with 19 bases between them. The CDR3 here is CASSPPSLEGYEQFF. The CDR3 coding sequence is TGTGCCAGCAGCCCCCCCTCACTAGAGGGCTATGAGCAGTTCTTC. The full variable domain, its missing parts supplied by reference TRBV11-3 and TRBJ2-1, is EAGVVQSPRYKIIEKKQPVAFWCNPISGHNTLYWYLQNLGQGPELLIRYENEEAVDDSQLPKDRFSAERLKGVDSTLKIQPAELGDSAVYLCASSPPSLEGYEQFFGPGTRLTVL.

This clone was picked up one time. The V call is TRBV6-1, the J call TRBJ1-1, with TRBD1 identical over 7 bases. Trimming cost V 2 bases and J 5 bases; bases outside gene matches: 8. The germline V gene encodes CDR1 MNHNS and CDR2 SASEGT. There are 15 residues in the CDR3. The CDR3 bases are TGTGCCAGCAGTGAAAGGGGGCGGGGACGGACTGAAGCTTTCTTT. As protein: CASSERGRGRTEAFF.

This chain links TRBV19 with TRBJ1-6, with D maybe TRBD1 (6 bases). Between the trimmed V and J ends, which lost 6 bases and 9 bases, there was a span of 21 bases. CDR1 and CDR2 from the germline V gene are LNHDA and SQIVND (reference sequence). The CDR3 has 16 amino acids. In DNA form, the CDR3 reads TGTGCCAGTAGCGATAGGGGGGGGGCGCAGGGTTCACCCCTCCACTTT. It yields the protein CASSDRGGAQGSPLHF.

The chain is built from TRBV11-2 and TRBJ1-1; D is ambiguous. V was trimmed by 7 bases and J by 1 base, leaving 16 bases between them. Germline loops: CDR1 SGHAT, CDR2 FQNNGV. This CDR3 has 15 residues. CDR3 sequence (DNA): TGTGCCAGCACCTTGCGCGGTCCCACGAACACTGAAGCTTTCTTT. The encoded protein is CASTLRGPTNTEAFF.

This chain connects TRBV5-6 to TRBJ2-3; 10 bases are a match to TRBD1. The CDR3 runs 15 residues. V was clipped by 3 bases and J by 5 bases; unmatched bases: 6. Germline CDR1 is SGHDT and CDR2 is YYEEEE. For the CDR3, the DNA is TGTGCCAGCAGCTCCCGGGACAGGGGCAGAGATACGCAGTATTTT. This translates into CASSSRDRGRDTQYF.

V usage is TRBV27 and J usage is TRBJ2-7; D possibly corresponds to TRBD2 (6 bases). Per germline, CDR1 MNHEY and CDR2 SMNVEV (reference sequence). Trimming cost V 8 bases and J 0 bases, with 11 bases left between them. CDR3 size: 13 residues. Here the CDR3 reads CASAGTSSYEQYF. The CDR3 nucleotides are TGTGCCAGCGCGGGGACGAGCTCCTACGAGCAGTACTTC.

The chain combines TRBV28 with TRBJ1-5; TRBD1 agrees at 8 bases. Unmatched junction bases numbered 13, after V lost 6 bases and J lost 0 bases. The CDR3 spans 18 residues. Germline V gene sequence: CDR1 MDHEN, CDR2 SYDVKM. CDR3 nucleotides: TGTGCCAGCAGAATGAATCCGGGACAGGTCTATAGCAATCAGCCCCAGCATTTT. Its protein product is CASRMNPGQVYSNQPQHF.

The V and J genes are TRBV9 and TRBJ1-4; the match to TRBD1 covers 12 bases. The V and J ends lost 4 bases and 7 bases, in that order; junction bases with no gene match: 8. The germline CDR1 and CDR2 sequences are SGDLS and YYNGEE. The CDR3 totals 16 residues. CDR3 coding DNA: TGTGCCAGCAGCATATCCCCGGGACAGGGGGCTGAAAAACTGTTTTTT. It translates to CASSISPGQGAEKLFF.

V usage is TRBV15 and J usage is TRBJ2-7, with 8 bases aligning to TRBD2. Germline V gene sequence: CDR1 LNHNV, CDR2 YYDKDF (reference sequence). The CDR3 is 15 amino acids. V was pared by 1 base and J by 5 bases, with 7 bases of the junction left unmatched. The CDR3 is CATSRGSGRGNEQYF. CDR3 nucleotide sequence: TGTGCCACCAGCAGAGGAAGCGGGAGAGGTAACGAGCAGTACTTC.

This rearrangement joins TRBV30 to TRBJ2-7, with 16 positions matching TRBD2. Germline V gene sequence: CDR1 GTSNPN, CDR2 SVGIG (reference sequence). The CDR3 spans 20 residues. V dropped 1 base and J dropped 7; count of bases not matched to a gene: 19. CDR3 sequence reads: CAWSGVGGTSGRVNLGEQYF. The CDR3 DNA follows: TGTGCCTGGAGTGGAGTAGGTGGGACTAGCGGGAGGGTTAATCTGGGGGAGCAGTACTTC.

The J gene is TRBJ2-5, the V gene TRBV13; TRBD2 matches at 9 bases. The assigned J gene may be wrong: the sequence end matches TRBJ2-7 better. CDR3 size: 15 residues. Germline values: CDR1 PRHDT, CDR2 FYEKMQ (reference sequence). The chain's CDR3 is CASSLFLAGPHEQYF. CDR3 coding DNA: TGTGCCAGCAGCTTATTCCTAGCGGGACCTCACGAGCAGTACTTC.

The rearrangement joins TRBV2 to TRBJ1-6, with D unclear. The germline V and J ends were trimmed by 8 bases and 0 bases, with 11 bases remaining between them. This CDR3 is 15 amino acids long. Germline lookup yields CDR1 SNHLY and CDR2 FYNNEI. In DNA form, the CDR3 reads TGTGCCAGCTCCTATAGGAGCTCCTATAATTCACCCCTCCACTTT. Amino acids: CASSYRSSYNSPLHF. The full variable domain, in which reference TRBV2 and TRBJ1-6 provide the parts outside the CDR3, is EPEVTQTPSHQVTQMGQEVILRCVPISNHLYFYWYRQILGQKVEFLVSFYNNEISEKSEIFDDQFSVERPDGSNFTLKIRSTKLEDSAMYFCASSYRSSYNSPLHFGNGTRLTVT.

As for this clone: The junction differs from germline at one of its ends, possibly a read error. This chain links TRBV7-9 with TRBJ1-3; TRBD1 is a possible D gene (6 bases). Per germline, CDR1 SEHNR and CDR2 FQNEAQ (reference sequence). The CDR3 contains 15 residues. This CDR3 is CSSSPRGSEGNTIYF. The CDR3 region has the DNA TGTTCCAGCAGCCCGAGGGGGTCGGAAGGAAACACCATATATTTT.